This T cell receptor beta chain was recorded in a study of preoperative IRX-2 immunotherapy in early breast cancer. Generated by immunoSEQ multiplex PCR, the TCRdb table keeps only in-frame clones and is missing some. Among roughly 2,100 clones listed, around 80% were seen once. Trimming shortened V by 4 bases and J by 6 bases, and 15 bases separated the two germline ends. CDR3 length: 14 residues. Germline V CDR1 and CDR2: LNHDA, SQIVND (reference sequence). Noted treatment: preoperative locoregional IRX-2 cytokine immunotherapy. Preoperative locoregional IRX-2 cytokine immunotherapy was tested in the phase Ib source study.

The sequence derives from a human donor with breast cancer. The specimen comprised tumor tissue, sampled before IRX-2 immunotherapy. The J gene is TRBJ1-1, the V gene TRBV19, with TRBD1 as a possible D gene (6 bases). CDR3 residues: CASSTEGGRAEAFF. Written as DNA, the CDR3 is TGTGCCAGTAGTACAGAAGGGGGGAGGGCTGAAGCTTTCTTT.